This T cell receptor beta chain is from a study of tumor-infiltrating lymphocytes in glioblastoma multiforme. Germline CDR1 is MGHRA and CDR2 is YSYEKL. This CDR3 comprises 15 residues. This clonotype turned up a few times. What it binds is unknown. The germline gene is not matched at one end of the junction; a read error may be the cause. Study results and limitations: Detected clone frequencies may not reflect cell counts, being RNA-based. TCR plus mutation findings rest on a single glioblastoma patient.

TCR beta libraries were built from RNA through three nested multiplex PCR rounds using modified ARM-PCR. TCRB cDNA was made from approximately 0.5 ug total RNA. Unique molecular identifiers were not described for the libraries. One entry per CDR3 protein, called by TCRdb with MiXCR from the multiplex PCR reads. The profile shows about 13,000 distinct CDR3 sequences, 60% to 65% of them singletons. The genes are TRBV4-1 and TRBJ2-5, with 7 bases aligning to TRBD1. Sequences were obtained from brain tumor tissue. The clonotype originates from a male donor with glioblastoma. Written as DNA, the CDR3 is TGCGCCAGCAGCCAAGATTCAGAGGGGGCGGAGACCCAGTACTTT. Its translation: CASSQDSEGAETQYF.